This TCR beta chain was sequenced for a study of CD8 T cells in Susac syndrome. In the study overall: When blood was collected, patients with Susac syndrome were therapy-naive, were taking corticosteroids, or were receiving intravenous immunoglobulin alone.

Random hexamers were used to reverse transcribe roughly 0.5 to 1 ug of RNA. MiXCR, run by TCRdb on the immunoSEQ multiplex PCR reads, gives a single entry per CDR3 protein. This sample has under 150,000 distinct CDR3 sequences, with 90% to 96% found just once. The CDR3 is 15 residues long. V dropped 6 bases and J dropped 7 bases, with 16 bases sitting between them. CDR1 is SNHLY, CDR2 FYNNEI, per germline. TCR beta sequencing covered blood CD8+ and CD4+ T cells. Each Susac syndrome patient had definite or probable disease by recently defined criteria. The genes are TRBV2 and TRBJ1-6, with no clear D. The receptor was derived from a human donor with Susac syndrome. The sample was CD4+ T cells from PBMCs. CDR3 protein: CASSARPTNNSPLHF. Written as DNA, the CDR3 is TGTGCCAGCAGCGCCCGACCGACTAACAATTCACCCCTCCACTTT. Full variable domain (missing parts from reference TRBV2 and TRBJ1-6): EPEVTQTPSHQVTQMGQEVILRCVPISNHLYFYWYRQILGQKVEFLVSFYNNEISEKSEIFDDQFSVERPDGSNFTLKIRSTKLEDSAMYFCASSARPTNNSPLHFGNGTRLTVT.